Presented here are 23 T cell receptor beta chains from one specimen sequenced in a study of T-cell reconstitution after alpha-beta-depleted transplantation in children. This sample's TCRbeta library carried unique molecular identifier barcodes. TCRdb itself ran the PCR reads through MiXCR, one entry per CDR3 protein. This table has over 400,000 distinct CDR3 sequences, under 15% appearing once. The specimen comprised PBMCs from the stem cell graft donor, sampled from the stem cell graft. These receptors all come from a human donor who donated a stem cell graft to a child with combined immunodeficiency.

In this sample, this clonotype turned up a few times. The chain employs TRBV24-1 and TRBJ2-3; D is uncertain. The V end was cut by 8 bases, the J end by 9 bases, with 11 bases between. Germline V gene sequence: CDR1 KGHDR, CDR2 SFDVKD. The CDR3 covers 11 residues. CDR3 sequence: CATTYGRTQYF. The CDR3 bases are TGTGCCACCACTTATGGGCGAACGCAGTATTTT.

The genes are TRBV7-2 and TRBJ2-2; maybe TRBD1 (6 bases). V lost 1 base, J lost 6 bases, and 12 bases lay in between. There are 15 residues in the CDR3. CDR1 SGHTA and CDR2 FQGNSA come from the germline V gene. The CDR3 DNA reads TGTGCCAGCAGCTTAGACCACAGGGCGGCCGGGGAGCTGTTTTTT. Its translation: CASSLDHRAAGELFF.

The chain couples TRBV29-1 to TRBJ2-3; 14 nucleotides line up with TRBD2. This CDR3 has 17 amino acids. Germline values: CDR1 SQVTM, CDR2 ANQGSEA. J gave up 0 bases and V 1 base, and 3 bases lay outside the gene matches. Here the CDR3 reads CSVEGLAGGTSTDTQYF. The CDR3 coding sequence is TGCAGCGTTGAAGGACTAGCGGGAGGGACTAGCACAGATACGCAGTATTTT.

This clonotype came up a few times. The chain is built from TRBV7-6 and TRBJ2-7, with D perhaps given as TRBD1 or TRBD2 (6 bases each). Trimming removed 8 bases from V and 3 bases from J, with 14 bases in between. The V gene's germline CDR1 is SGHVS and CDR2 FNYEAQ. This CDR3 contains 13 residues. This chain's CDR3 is CASGSGAHYEQYF. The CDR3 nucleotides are TGTGCCAGCGGATCGGGGGCTCACTACGAGCAGTACTTC.

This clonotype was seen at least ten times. DNA of the CDR3: TGTGCCATCAGTGAGTCGATTAACCTCAGCACTGAAGCTTTCTTT. The encoded protein is CAISESINLSTEAFF. The chain is built from TRBV10-3 and TRBJ1-1, with D unclear. The ends were cut back, 0 bases at V and 4 bases at J, with 12 bases in the middle. The CDR3 consists of 15 residues. Germline V gene data show CDR1 as ENHRY and CDR2 as SYGVKD.

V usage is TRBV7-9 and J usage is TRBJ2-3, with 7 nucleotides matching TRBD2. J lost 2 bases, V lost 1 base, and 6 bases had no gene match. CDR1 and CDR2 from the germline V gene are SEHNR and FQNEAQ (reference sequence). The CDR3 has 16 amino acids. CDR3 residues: CASSLGRLADTDTQYF. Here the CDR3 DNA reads TGTGCCAGCAGCTTAGGTCGGCTAGCGGACACAGATACGCAGTATTTT.

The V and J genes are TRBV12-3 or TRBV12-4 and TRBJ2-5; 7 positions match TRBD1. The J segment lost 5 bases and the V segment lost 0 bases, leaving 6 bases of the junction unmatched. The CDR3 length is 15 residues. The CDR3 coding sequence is TGTGCCAGCAGTTTAGCGCTCGACAGGGTGGAGACCCAGTACTTC. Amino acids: CASSLALDRVETQYF.

In DNA, the CDR3 is TGTGCCAGCAGCCGAGATAATGAAAAACTGTTTTTT. This encodes CASSRDNEKLFF. V gene TRBV7-9 combines with J gene TRBJ1-4; D not resolved. The V end was cut by 5 bases, the J end by 4 bases, with 5 bases between. The CDR3 runs 12 residues. Germline V gene data show CDR1 as SEHNR and CDR2 as FQNEAQ (reference sequence).

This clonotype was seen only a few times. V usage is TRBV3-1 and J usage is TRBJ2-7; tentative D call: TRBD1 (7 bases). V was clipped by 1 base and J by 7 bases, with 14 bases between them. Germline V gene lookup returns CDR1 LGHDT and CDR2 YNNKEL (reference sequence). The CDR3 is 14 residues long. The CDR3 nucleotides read TGTGCCAGCAGCCAAGTGGAGGGGGCGGTTGAGCAGTACTTC. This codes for CASSQVEGAVEQYF.

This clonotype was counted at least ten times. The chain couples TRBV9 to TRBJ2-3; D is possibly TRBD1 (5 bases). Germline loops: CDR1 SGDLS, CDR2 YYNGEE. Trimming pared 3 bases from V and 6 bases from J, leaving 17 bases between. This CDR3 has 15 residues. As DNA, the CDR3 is TGTGCCAGCAGCGCCCAAGGGGTATCCCCGGATACGCAGTATTTT. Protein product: CASSAQGVSPDTQYF.

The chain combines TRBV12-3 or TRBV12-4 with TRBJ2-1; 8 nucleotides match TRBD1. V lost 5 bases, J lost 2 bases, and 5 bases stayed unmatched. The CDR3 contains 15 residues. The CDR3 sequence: CASSPQGGTYNEQFF. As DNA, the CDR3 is TGTGCCAGCAGTCCACAGGGGGGCACCTACAATGAGCAGTTCTTC.

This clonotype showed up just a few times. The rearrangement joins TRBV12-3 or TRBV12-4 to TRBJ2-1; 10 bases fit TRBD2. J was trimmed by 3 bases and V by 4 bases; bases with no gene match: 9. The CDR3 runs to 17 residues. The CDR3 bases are TGTGCCAGCAGTTGGGGGGTAGCGGGGGGCCTCTACAATGAGCAGTTCTTC. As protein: CASSWGVAGGLYNEQFF.

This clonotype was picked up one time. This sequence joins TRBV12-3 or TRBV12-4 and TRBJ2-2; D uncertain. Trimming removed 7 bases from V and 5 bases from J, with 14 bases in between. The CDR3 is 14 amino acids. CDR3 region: CASILFVGTGELFF. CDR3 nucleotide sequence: TGTGCCAGCATTCTGTTCGTAGGGACCGGGGAGCTGTTTTTT.

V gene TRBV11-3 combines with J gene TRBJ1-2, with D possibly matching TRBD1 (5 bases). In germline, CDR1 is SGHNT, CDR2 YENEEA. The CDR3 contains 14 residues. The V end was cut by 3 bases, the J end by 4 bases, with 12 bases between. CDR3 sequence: CASSLGETGYGYTF. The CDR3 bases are TGTGCCAGCAGCTTGGGGGAAACGGGCTATGGCTACACCTTC. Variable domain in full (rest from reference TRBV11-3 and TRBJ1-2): EAGVVQSPRYKIIEKKQPVAFWCNPISGHNTLYWYLQNLGQGPELLIRYENEEAVDDSQLPKDRFSAERLKGVDSTLKIQPAELGDSAVYLCASSLGETGYGYTFGSGTRLTVV.

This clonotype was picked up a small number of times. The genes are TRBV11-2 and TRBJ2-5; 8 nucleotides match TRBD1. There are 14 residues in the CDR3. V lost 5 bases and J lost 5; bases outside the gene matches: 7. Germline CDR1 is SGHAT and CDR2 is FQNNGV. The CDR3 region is CASSGRDRRETQYF. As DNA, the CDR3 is TGTGCCAGCAGCGGCCGGGACAGGAGGGAGACCCAGTACTTC.

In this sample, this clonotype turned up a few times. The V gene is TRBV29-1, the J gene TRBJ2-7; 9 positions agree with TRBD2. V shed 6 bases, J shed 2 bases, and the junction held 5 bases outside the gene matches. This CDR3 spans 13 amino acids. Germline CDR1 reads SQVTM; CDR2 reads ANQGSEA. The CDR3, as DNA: TGCAGCGTCTGGCGGGAGGGCCCCTACGAGCAGTACTTC. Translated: CSVWREGPYEQYF.

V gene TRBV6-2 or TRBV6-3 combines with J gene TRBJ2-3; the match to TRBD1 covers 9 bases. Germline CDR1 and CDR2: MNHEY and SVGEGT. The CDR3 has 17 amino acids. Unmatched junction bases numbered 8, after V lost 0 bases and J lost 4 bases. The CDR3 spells CASSYSLDRGISDTQYF. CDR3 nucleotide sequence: TGTGCCAGCAGTTACTCGTTGGACAGGGGAATTTCAGATACGCAGTATTTT.

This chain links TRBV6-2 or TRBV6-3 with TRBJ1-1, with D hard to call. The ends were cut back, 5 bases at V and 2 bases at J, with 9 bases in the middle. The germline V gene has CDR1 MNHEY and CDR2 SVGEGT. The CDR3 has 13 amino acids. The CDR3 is CASSTEYNTEAFF. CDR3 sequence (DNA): TGTGCCAGCAGTACCGAATATAACACTGAAGCTTTCTTT.

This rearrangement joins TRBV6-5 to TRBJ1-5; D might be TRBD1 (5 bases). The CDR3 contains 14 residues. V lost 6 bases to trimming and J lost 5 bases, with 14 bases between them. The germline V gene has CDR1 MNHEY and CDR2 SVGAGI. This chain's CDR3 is CASSRGTVDQPQHF. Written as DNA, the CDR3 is TGTGCCAGCAGCCGCGGGACCGTCGATCAGCCCCAGCATTTT.

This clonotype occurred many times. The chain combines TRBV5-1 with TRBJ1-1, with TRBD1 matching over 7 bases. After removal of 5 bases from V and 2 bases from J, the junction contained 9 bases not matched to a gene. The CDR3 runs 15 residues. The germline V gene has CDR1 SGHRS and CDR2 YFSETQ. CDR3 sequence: CASSLSGTANTEAFF. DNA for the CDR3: TGCGCCAGCAGTTTGTCCGGGACAGCCAACACTGAAGCTTTCTTT.

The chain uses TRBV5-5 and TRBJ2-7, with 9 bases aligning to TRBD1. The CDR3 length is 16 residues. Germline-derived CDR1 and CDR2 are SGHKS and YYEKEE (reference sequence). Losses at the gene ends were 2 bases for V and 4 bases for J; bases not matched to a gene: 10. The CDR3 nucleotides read TGTGCCAGCAGCTTCGATCCCGGGACAGGGAAATACGAGCAGTACTTC. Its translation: CASSFDPGTGKYEQYF.

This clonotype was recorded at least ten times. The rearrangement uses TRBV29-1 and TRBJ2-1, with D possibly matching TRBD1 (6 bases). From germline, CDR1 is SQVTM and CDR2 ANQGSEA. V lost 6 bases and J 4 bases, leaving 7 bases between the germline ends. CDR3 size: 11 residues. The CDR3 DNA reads TGCAGCGTGGACAGTTACAATGAGCAGTTCTTC. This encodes CSVDSYNEQFF.

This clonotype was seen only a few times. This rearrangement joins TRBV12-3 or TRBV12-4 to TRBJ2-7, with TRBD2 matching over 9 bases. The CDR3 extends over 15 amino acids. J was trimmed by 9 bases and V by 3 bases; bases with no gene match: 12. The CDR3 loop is CASSFSGSHRGSQYF. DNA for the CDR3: TGTGCCAGCAGTTTTAGCGGGAGCCACCGGGGATCGCAGTACTTC.